The clone carrying this T cell receptor beta chain was detected a few times. These data come from a study of regulatory T cells in long-lasting Graves disease. Described time point: persistent/refractory GD, antithyroid drugs over 5 years with positive TRAb. Isolated PBMC RNA provided the starting material for the TCR library. For TCR beta, libraries came from iRepertoire HTBI primers and Arm-PCR of CDR3 regions. Each CDR3 protein is one row after TCRdb ran MiXCR on the multiplex PCR reads. The repertoire holds 420,000 or so distinct CDR3 sequences, with about 20% as singletons. Germline CDR1 reads SGDLS; CDR2 reads YYNGEE. This CDR3 has 14 residues. Trimming pared 4 bases from V and 1 base from J, leaving 11 bases between.

The chain has TRBV9 and TRBJ1-1; no clear D. This specimen consisted of peripheral blood mononuclear cells (PBMCs), obtained when the disease was refractory, from a patient treated with antithyroid drugs. The receptor was isolated from a female donor with Graves disease. The DNA of the CDR3 is TGTGCCAGCAGCCCGTTTACAGCGAACACTGAAGCTTTCTTT. Its protein product is CASSPFTANTEAFF. Based on the CDR3 plus reference TRBV9 and TRBJ1-1, the full variable domain is DSGVTQTPKHLITATGQRVTLRCSPRSGDLSVYWYQQSLDQGLQFLIQYYNGEERAKGNILERFSAQQFPDLHSELNLSSLELGDSALYFCASSPFTANTEAFFGQGTRLTVV.